This T cell receptor beta chain originates from a study of shared clonotypes between healthy human individuals. Notes on the study in general: For naive CD4 cells, 5% to 6.5% of clonotypes were shared across a few donors. Non-shared clonotypes had lower generation probabilities than clonotypes shared by all four sorted-subset donors.

As handled by the study authors: Because ImmunoSEQ provided only junction sequences with no quality scores, the filtering differed. Clones were sequenced by immunoSEQ multiplex PCR, and TCRdb holds only the in-frame ones, with some missing. Clonal size and the V and J genes are those of that table, whereas D and trimming came from the DNA. The data show about 300,000 clones, with 74% seen just once and under 13% held by the top ten. A remark on this clone: No antigen is known for it.

Germline-derived CDR1 and CDR2 are LNHDA and SQIVND (reference sequence). This CDR3 contains 14 residues. V was clipped by 3 bases and J by 8 bases; unmatched bases: 8. The sequencing sample was made of memory CD4+ T cells sorted from blood. Subset reported: CD45RA-negative fraction. J is TRBJ1-2 and V is TRBV19, with 8 bases identical to TRBD1. The source of this sequence is a man aged 25-45 years in good health. Written as DNA, the CDR3 is TGTGCCAGTAGTATTAGCACAGGGGGTAAAGGCTACACCTTC. The encoded protein is CASSISTGGKGYTF. The full variable domain, in which reference TRBV19 and TRBJ1-2 provide the parts outside the CDR3, is DGGITQSPKYLFRKEGQNVTLSCEQNLNHDAMYWYRQDPGQGLRLIYYSQIVNDFQKGDIAEGYSVSREKKESFPLTVTSAQKNPTAFYLCASSISTGGKGYTFGSGTRLTVV.